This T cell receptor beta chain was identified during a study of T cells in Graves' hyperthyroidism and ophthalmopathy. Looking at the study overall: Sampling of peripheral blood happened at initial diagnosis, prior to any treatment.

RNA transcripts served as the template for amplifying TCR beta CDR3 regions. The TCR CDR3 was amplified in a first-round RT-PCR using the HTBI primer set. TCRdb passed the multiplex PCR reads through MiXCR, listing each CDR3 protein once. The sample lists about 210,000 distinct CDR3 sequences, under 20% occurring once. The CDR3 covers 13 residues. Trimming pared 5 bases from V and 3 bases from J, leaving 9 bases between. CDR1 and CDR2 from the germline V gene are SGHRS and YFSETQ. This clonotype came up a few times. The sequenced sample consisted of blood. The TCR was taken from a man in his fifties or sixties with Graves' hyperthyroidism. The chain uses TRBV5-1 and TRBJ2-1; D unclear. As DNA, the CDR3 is TGCGCCAGCAGGGATCTCTTCTACAATGAGCAGTTCTTC. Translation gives CASRDLFYNEQFF. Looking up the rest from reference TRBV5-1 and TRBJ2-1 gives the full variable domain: KAGVTQTPRYLIKTRGQQVTLSCSPISGHRSVSWYQQTPGQGLQFLFEYFSETQRNKGNFPGRFSGRQFSNSRSEMNVSTLELGDSALYLCASRDLFYNEQFFGPGTRLTVL.